This T cell receptor beta chain was identified in a study of T cell responses to AZD1222 COVID-19 vaccine (TCRdb year 2021). Concerning the study at large: A total of 233 trial participants underwent TCR sequencing, of whom roughly 210 received two doses of AZD1222 and about 25 received two doses of the MenACWY control vaccine. Trial participants were enrolled into age subgroups of 18-55, 56-69 and 70-plus years, which contained about 150, 27 and 61 TCR-sequenced participants, respectively.

General conclusions and limits of the study: Because no day 14 peak-response samples were available, repertoires were characterized only after the peak T cell response. Reportedly, close to half of the unique spike-specific TCRs recognized epitopes lying outside the regions that are mutated in the B.1.351 and B.1.1.7 variants. Conclusions about previously exposed vaccinees are limited because only five to seven AZD1222 recipients were SARS-CoV-2 seropositive at baseline. After two AZD1222 doses, spike-specific TCR breadth and depth were significantly higher than at day 0 and than in MenACWY recipients. The vaccine-associated CD4 TCRs covered the entire spike protein, and the dominant responses fell in regions 160-218 and 743-854. The 56-69-year group was small, and its depth increase did not reach significance, likely because of low power. Most participants were white British and females outnumbered males, and the authors suggested that clonal diversity may have been underestimated.

Comments on this clone: Its antigen specificity is not known. No base quality information exists; no much larger clone differs at one position.

Including the terminal cysteine and phenylalanine, the CDR3 comprises 15 residues. Solely the CDR3 DNA is kept, with 45 bases framed from the first base. CDR1 MDHEN and CDR2 SYDVKM were looked up in the germline V gene. V trim: 3 bases; J trim: 4 bases; unmatched bases: 6. The CDR3 regions of human TCRbeta chains were subjected to immunosequencing. In the original analysis: TCRs in the repertoires were compared against a reference library of SARS-CoV-2-specific TCRs that had been generated with the MIRA antigen-specificity platform. Breadth was defined as the fraction of unique TCRs that were SARS-CoV-2-associated, and depth was defined as the fraction of total T cells that were SARS-CoV-2-associated. Using the MIRA data, each spike-specific TCR was assigned both to the spike region to which the TCR was reactive and to a CD4 or CD8 class. Log10-transformed breadth and depth values were compared by one-way ANOVA with Sidak's multiple comparisons tests. Sourced from immuneACCESS, this table was stored by TCRdb with only in-frame sequences that have V and J called. A share of the clones is absent; for the studies checked, an unresolved V gene accounts for under half, and the remainder has no known explanation. The DNA gave D and trimming, while V, J and clone size come from that table. Counted in this sample were more than 70,000 clones; under 95% of them appeared once. The ten largest clones represent around 26% of the sample.

The time point label, as the study defines it: about 28 days (+/-7) after the second vaccine dose. AZD1222 recipients with second doses at about 4 weeks or about 12 weeks were pooled, because spike-specific TCR depth and breadth did not differ between schedules. Vaccinee samples came from UK trials COV001 and COV002, including a single-blind randomized controlled phase 2/3 trial of AZD1222 (ChAdOx1 nCoV-19) in healthy adults. For TCRbeta chain sequencing, PBMC samples from trial participants were taken at day 0 and at day 28 after the second dose. The chain uses TRBV28 and TRBJ1-5; 7 middle bases align to TRBD1. This clonotype originated in an adult who received the AZD1222 COVID-19 vaccine. This specimen consisted of peripheral blood, obtained 28 days after the second AZD1222 dose. The bases are TGTGCCAGCAGTTTTAGTACAGGGGATAATCAGCCCCAGCATTTT. This sequence encodes CASSFSTGDNQPQHF.